Described below is a single T cell receptor beta chain sequence and its context. These data belong to a study of blood T cell repertoires in COVID-19. Produced via immunoSEQ multiplex PCR; TCRdb's table is partial and in-frame only. The sample holds roughly 120,000 clones, 82% seen once. This receptor was taken from a woman aged 60-75 years with acute or convalescent COVID-19. Sequenced input: peripheral blood.

CDR3 residues: CASSPTGGSETQYF. As DNA, the CDR3 is TGTGCCAGCAGCCCGACAGGGGGCTCAGAGACCCAGTACTTC. The V call is TRBV7-3, the J call TRBJ2-5; 10 nucleotides line up with TRBD1. The CDR3 is 14 residues long. V lost 5 bases and J lost 4; bases outside the gene matches: 4. Germline V gene lookup returns CDR1 SGHTA and CDR2 FQGTGA.